These T cell receptor beta chains were read from a single sample in a study of yellow fever vaccine responses in identical twins. TCRdb passed the RT-PCR reads through MiXCR, listing each CDR3 protein once. The sample yields some 2,200 distinct CDR3 sequences, around 82% seen once. The sequences come from T cells from blood (PBMCs), unsorted or a sorted subset (not recorded which), collected before or after yellow fever vaccination (not recorded which). The source is a woman younger than 30 who received the yellow fever vaccine. CDR3s include the opening cysteine and the closing phenylalanine or tryptophan. A D gene is named only where the DNA matches it firmly. The size of a clone is reported for some rows only, either as once, few or many, or as a class for expanded clones.

>once|TRBJ2-7|.|TRBV4-1
TGCGCCAGCAGCCCTGACAGCTACGAGCAGTACTTC
CASSPDSYEQYF
>.|TRBJ2-1|.|TRBV29-1
TGCAGCGTTGGAATGTGGGAGGCGAACAATGAGCAGTTCTTC
CSVGMWEANNEQFF
>.|TRBJ2-7|.|TRBV12-3/TRBV12-4
TGTGCCAGCAGTCGGCCGGCGACCTACGAGCAGTACTTC
CASSRPATYEQYF
>.|TRBJ1-2|.|TRBV25-1
TGTGCCAGCAGTGGATGGGAACAGGTCTATGGCTACACCTTC
CASSGWEQVYGYTF
>.|TRBJ1-1|TRBD1|TRBV4-2
TGTGCCAGCAGCCAAGACAGGGACAGGGGGCGAGGAGCTTTCTTT
CASSQDRDRGRGAFF
>.|TRBJ2-7|TRBD2|TRBV28
TGTGCCAGCAGTTCTCCTAGCGGGGCCTACGAGCAGTACTTC
CASSSPSGAYEQYF
>.|TRBJ2-1|TRBD1|TRBV6-4
TGTGCCAGCAGTGACTCGGCAGGGGGCCGGGATGAGCAGTTCTTC
CASSDSAGGRDEQFF
>few|TRBJ1-5|TRBD1|TRBV7-6
TGTGCCAGCAGCTTAAGACAGGGCCCCGATCAGCCCCAGCATTTT
CASSLRQGPDQPQHF
>few|TRBJ1-2|.|TRBV2
TGTGCCAGCAGTGAAGGACAGGAGAGGTACTATGGCTACACCTTC
CASSEGQERYYGYTF
>.|TRBJ2-3|.|TRBV24-1
TGTGCCACCAGTGGAGGCAGCAGGAGGACAGATACGCAGTATTTT
CATSGGSRRTDTQYF
>.|TRBJ2-7|.|TRBV4-3
TGCGCCAGCAGCCGCGGACCAGGGCCTTTATACGAGCAGTACTTC
CASSRGPGPLYEQYF
>.|TRBJ2-1|TRBD1|TRBV2
TGTGCCAGCAGTGAAGTCTCCGGACAGGTTATTGCAAACTCCTACAATGAGCAGTTCTTC
CASSEVSGQVIANSYNEQFF
>.|TRBJ2-7|.|TRBV10-2
TGCGCCAGCGGGACGGGAGTGCTCTCCTACGAGCAGTACTTC
CASGTGVLSYEQYF
>.|TRBJ2-7|TRBD2|TRBV11-1
TGTGCCAGCAGCTTAGATACGGGACTAGCGGAAAAGGGCTACGAGCAGTACTTC
CASSLDTGLAEKGYEQYF
>.|TRBJ2-5|.|TRBV15
TGTGCCACCAGCAGACAGACCAACCCCGGGATAGAAGGGACCCAGTACTTC
CATSRQTNPGIEGTQYF
>once|TRBJ1-1|.|TRBV11-3
TGTGCCAGCAGCCCGGACGGAAACACTGAAGCTTTCTTT
CASSPDGNTEAFF
>.|TRBJ2-2|.|TRBV6-4
TGTGCCAGCAGCGAAGGTGAAACCGGGGAGCTGTTTTTT
CASSEGETGELFF
>.|TRBJ2-1|TRBD2|TRBV11-1
TGTGCCAGCAACTTAGCGGTGGGACTAGCGGGGTACAATGAGCAGTTCTTC
CASNLAVGLAGYNEQFF
>.|TRBJ2-5|.|TRBV20-1
TGCAGTGCTAGAGAGCCGGGACGGATCCAAGAGACCCAGTACTTC
CSAREPGRIQETQYF
>.|TRBJ2-7|.|TRBV30
TGTGCCGGGTCTGGGGACATAAACTACGAGCAGTACTTC
CAGSGDINYEQYF
>once|TRBJ2-7|TRBD1|TRBV18
TGTGCCAGCTCACAGCTTCAGGGGGCGATCTACGAGCAGTACTTC
CASSQLQGAIYEQYF
>.|TRBJ1-5|TRBD1|TRBV6-2/TRBV6-3
TGTGCCAGCAGTGGGACAGAGAATCAGCCCCAGCATTTT
CASSGTENQPQHF
>.|TRBJ2-7|TRBD1|TRBV11-1
TGTGCCAGCAGCTCCCGGGACAGGGGGCGTTACGAGCAGTACTTC
CASSSRDRGRYEQYF
>.|TRBJ1-1|.|TRBV7-6
TGTGCCAGCAGCTCAGGGATGAACACTGAAGCTTTCTTT
CASSSGMNTEAFF
>.|TRBJ1-2|.|TRBV23-1
TGCGCCAGCTCCTCCGGAAACTATGGCTACACCTTC
CASSSGNYGYTF
>.|TRBJ1-1|.|TRBV14
TGTGCCAGCAGCCTTACAGAGACAGGCGGTATGAACACTGAAGCTTTCTTT
CASSLTETGGMNTEAFF
>once|TRBJ2-1|TRBD1|TRBV7-3
TGTGCCAGCAGACAGGGGGCCTCCAATGAGCAGTTCTTC
CASRQGASNEQFF
>few|TRBJ2-2|.|TRBV11-1
TGTGCCAGCAGCTTAAGTGACGGGGAGCTGTTTTTT
CASSLSDGELFF
>.|TRBJ2-1|.|TRBV7-3
TGTGCCAGCAGCTTATTTCGGGACGCTGAGCAGTTCTTC
CASSLFRDAEQFF
>.|TRBJ2-1|TRBD2|TRBV20-1
TGCAGTGCTAGAGAGAGTAGCGGGGACTACAATGAGCAGTTCTTC
CSARESSGDYNEQFF
>once|TRBJ2-3|.|TRBV4-1
TGCGCCAGCAGCGTTTTCGGCGGGGGCACAGATACGCAGTATTTT
CASSVFGGGTDTQYF
>.|TRBJ2-3|TRBD1|TRBV6-2/TRBV6-3
TGTGCCAGCAAGACAGGGCAAAGTATCACAGATACGCAGTATTTT
CASKTGQSITDTQYF
>.|TRBJ2-5|.|TRBV11-1
TGTGCCAGCTCCCGGAGTAGCGGCCAAGAGACCCAGTACTTC
CASSRSSGQETQYF
>.|TRBJ2-4|.|TRBV2
TGTGCCAGCCTGGGGTTTTGGGGGGCTACCGGGACCAAAAACATTCAGTACTTC
CASLGFWGATGTKNIQYF
>.|TRBJ2-1|TRBD2|TRBV4-2
TGTGCCAGCGGCGACCCCCTAGCGGGATCCTACAATGAGCAGTTCTTC
CASGDPLAGSYNEQFF
>once|TRBJ2-3|.|TRBV28
TGTGCCATCCGACATGACTCTAGCACAGATACGCAGTATTTT
CAIRHDSSTDTQYF
>.|TRBJ2-1|TRBD2|TRBV4-3
TGCGCCAGCAGCCCAGGACTAGCGGCCGATGGGTTCTTC
CASSPGLAADGFF
>.|TRBJ1-5|.|TRBV28
TGTGCCAGCATACCTTTCGGAACCAACAATCAGCCCCAACATTTT
CASIPFGTNNQPQHF
>few|TRBJ2-7|.|TRBV11-3
TGTGCCAGCAGCGGGGGGGAAGGACAGGATAACTCCTACGAGCAGTACTTC
CASSGGEGQDNSYEQYF
>.|TRBJ1-2|.|TRBV29-1
TGCAGCACCCTCACCAGGACGGACCCATATGGCTACACCTTC
CSTLTRTDPYGYTF
>large|TRBJ1-2|.|TRBV7-9
TGTGCCAGCAGCTCCCAGGAGTTCTATGGCTACACCTTC
CASSSQEFYGYTF
>.|TRBJ2-7|TRBD1|TRBV29-1
TGCAGCGTAGAGACAGGGGGCACCGCCTACGAGCAGTACTTC
CSVETGGTAYEQYF
>few|TRBJ2-7|.|TRBV5-1
TGCGCCAGCAGGAGGCTTGAAAAAGAGCAGTACTTC
CASRRLEKEQYF
>.|TRBJ1-2|.|TRBV18
TGTGCCAGCTCACCACCGACAGAATCCTATGGCTACACCTTC
CASSPPTESYGYTF
>.|TRBJ2-7|.|TRBV29-1
TGCAGCGTGACGGAGGAATACGAGCAGTACTTC
CSVTEEYEQYF
>.|TRBJ2-1|.|TRBV5-4
TGTGCCAGCAGCTTGATAGGGTCGGATGAGCAGTTCTTC
CASSLIGSDEQFF
>.|TRBJ2-7|TRBD1|TRBV11-3
TGTGCCAGCAGCTTAGATCCGGGACAGGTCTACGAGCAGTACTTC
CASSLDPGQVYEQYF
>few|TRBJ2-3|TRBD2|TRBV20-1
TGCAGTGCTGGTCTCGGACTAGCGGGAAGGGATACGCAGTATTTT
CSAGLGLAGRDTQYF
>.|TRBJ2-1|TRBD2|TRBV7-9
TGTGCCAGCAGAGATAGCGGGTTCCCCAATGAGCAGTTCTTC
CASRDSGFPNEQFF
>.|TRBJ1-1|.|TRBV2
TGTGCCAGCAGTCCGCTGAACACTGAAGCTTTCTTT
CASSPLNTEAFF